The source of this T cell receptor (beta chain) is a study of response to subunit inactivated influenza vaccine. This clonotype was detected a few times. What it binds is unknown. This CDR3 has 12 amino acids. Trimming cost V 2 bases and J 5 bases, with 9 bases left between them. CDR1 and CDR2 from the germline V gene are GTSNPN and SVGIG (reference sequence). Findings of the study overall: It was suggested by the authors that few new T cells are recruited by each seasonal influenza vaccination.

MiXCR, applied by TCRdb to the RT-PCR reads, yields one record per CDR3 protein. The sample includes approximately 500,000 distinct CDR3 sequences, approximately 14% seen only once; the top ten take 11%. Sequenced material: PBMCs from blood, taken 12 days after vaccination. This clonotype originated in a man aged 50 to 59 who received an inactivated influenza vaccine. The rearrangement joins TRBV30 to TRBJ1-1; D unresolved. CDR3 DNA sequence: TGTGCCTGGAGTTTGTGGGGAACTGAAGCTTTCTTT. This codes for CAWSLWGTEAFF.